The sequence of this T cell receptor (beta chain) was determined in a study of blood T cell repertoires in COVID-19. In the study overall: COVID-19 samples collected from the United States, Italy and Spain covered acute and convalescent phases. PBMCs, B-cell-depleted T cells, or T cells provided the cDNA or gDNA that made up the material.

CDR3 length: 13 amino acids. Germline V gene data show CDR1 as MNHEY and CDR2 as SVGAGI. Trimming took off 2 bases at V and 4 bases at J, with 8 bases between the two ends. Assay used: immunoSEQ multiplex PCR; TCRdb lists only in-frame clones, some missing. In the table there are over 110,000 clones, 80% to 90% of which are singletons. This sequence was found in a woman between 45 and 60 years old with acute or convalescent COVID-19. The chain joins TRBV6-5 to TRBJ1-2; D gene ambiguous. Sample: peripheral blood. The chain's CDR3 is CASSYPGGYGYTF. The CDR3 DNA reads TGTGCCAGCAGTTACCCGGGTGGCTATGGCTACACCTTC.